This TCR beta chain was documented in a study of control samples from healthy donors and cancer patients. Trimming stripped 0 bases from V and 4 bases from J, with 4 bases between. Germline V lookup: CDR1 SGDLS, CDR2 YYNGEE. This CDR3 is 12 amino acids long. Profiled with immunoSEQ multiplex PCR; TCRdb holds only in-frame clones, not every one. The table records roughly 40,000 clones, about 94% of them present only once. This receptor was obtained from a woman aged 50 to 60 in good health. This rearrangement joins TRBV9 to TRBJ2-5; D unresolved. The sequenced material came from blood. The CDR3: CASSVEAETQYF. The CDR3 region has the DNA TGTGCCAGCAGCGTAGAGGCAGAGACCCAGTACTTC.